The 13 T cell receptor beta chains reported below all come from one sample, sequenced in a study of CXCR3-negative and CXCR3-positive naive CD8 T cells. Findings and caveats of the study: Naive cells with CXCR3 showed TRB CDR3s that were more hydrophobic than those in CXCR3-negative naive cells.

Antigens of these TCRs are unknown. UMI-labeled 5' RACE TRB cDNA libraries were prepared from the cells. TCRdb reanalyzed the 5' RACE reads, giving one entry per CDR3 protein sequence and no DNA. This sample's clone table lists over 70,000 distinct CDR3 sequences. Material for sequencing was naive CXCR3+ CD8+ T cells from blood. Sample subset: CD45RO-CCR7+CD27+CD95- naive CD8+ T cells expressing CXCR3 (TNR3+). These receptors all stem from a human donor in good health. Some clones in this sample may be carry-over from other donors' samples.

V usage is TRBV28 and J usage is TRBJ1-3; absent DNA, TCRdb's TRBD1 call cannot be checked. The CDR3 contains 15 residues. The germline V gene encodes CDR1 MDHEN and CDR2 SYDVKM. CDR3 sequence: CASTETGLSGTTIYF.

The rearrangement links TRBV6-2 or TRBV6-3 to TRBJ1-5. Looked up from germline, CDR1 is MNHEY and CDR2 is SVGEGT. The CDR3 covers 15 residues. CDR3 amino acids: CASSYYWEGEGPQHF.

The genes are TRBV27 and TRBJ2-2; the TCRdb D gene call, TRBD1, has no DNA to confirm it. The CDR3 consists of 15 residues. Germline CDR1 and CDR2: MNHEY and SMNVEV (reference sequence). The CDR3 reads CASSLAGVNTGELFF.

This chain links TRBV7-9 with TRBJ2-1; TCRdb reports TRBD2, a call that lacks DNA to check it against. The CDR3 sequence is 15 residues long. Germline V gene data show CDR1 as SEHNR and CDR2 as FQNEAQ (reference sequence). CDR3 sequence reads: CASSLGTSGDNEQFF.

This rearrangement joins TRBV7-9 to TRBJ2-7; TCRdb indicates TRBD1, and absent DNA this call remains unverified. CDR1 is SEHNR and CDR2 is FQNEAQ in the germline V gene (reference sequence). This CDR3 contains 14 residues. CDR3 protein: CASSLATGIHEQYF. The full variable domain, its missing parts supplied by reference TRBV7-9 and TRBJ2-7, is DTGVSQNPRHKITKRGQNVTFRCDPISEHNRLYWYRQTLGQGPEFLTYFQNEAQLEKSRLLSDRFSAERPKGSFSTLEIQRTEQGDSAMYLCASSLATGIHEQYFGPGTRLTVT.

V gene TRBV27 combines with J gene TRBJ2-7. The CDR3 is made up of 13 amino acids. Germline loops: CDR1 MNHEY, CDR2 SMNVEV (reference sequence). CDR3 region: CASRLGRTYEQYF.

The CDR3 region is CASTQGLNQPQHF. The V gene is TRBV7-2, the J gene TRBJ1-5; TCRdb outputs TRBD1, but without DNA this stays unchecked. The CDR3 spans 13 residues. CDR1 and CDR2 (germline): SGHTA, FQGNSA. The whole variable domain, filled in from reference TRBV7-2 and TRBJ1-5, reads GAGVSQSPSNKVTEKGKDVELRCDPISGHTALYWYRQSLGQGLEFLIYFQGNSAPDKSGLPSDRFSAERTGGSVSTLTIQRTQQEDSAVYLCASTQGLNQPQHFGDGTRLSIL.

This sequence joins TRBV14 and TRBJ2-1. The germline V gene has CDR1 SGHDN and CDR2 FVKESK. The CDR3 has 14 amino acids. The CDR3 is CASSQDRAYNEQFF.

The CDR3 protein is CASSQRGQGYSYNEQFF. V usage is TRBV6-1 and J usage is TRBJ2-1; TCRdb designates TRBD1, a call that cannot be tested without DNA. The length of the CDR3 is 17 residues. Germline CDR1 is MNHNS and CDR2 is SASEGT.

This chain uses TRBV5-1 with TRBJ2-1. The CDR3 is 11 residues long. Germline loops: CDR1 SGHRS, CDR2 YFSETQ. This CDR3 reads CASSADDEQFF.

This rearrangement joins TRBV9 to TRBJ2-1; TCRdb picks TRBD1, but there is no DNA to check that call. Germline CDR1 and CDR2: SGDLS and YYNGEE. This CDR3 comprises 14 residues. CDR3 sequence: CASSDGGTYNEQFF. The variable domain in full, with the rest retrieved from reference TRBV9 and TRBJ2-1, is DSGVTQTPKHLITATGQRVTLRCSPRSGDLSVYWYQQSLDQGLQFLIQYYNGEERAKGNILERFSAQQFPDLHSELNLSSLELGDSALYFCASSDGGTYNEQFFGPGTRLTVL.

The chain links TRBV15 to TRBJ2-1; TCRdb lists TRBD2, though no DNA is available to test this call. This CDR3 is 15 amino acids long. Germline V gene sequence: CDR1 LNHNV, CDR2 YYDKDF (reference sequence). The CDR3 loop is CATSRSSGVWNEQFF. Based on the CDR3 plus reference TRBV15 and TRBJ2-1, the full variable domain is DAMVIQNPRYQVTQFGKPVTLSCSQTLNHNVMYWYQQKSSQAPKLLFHYYDKDFNNEADTPDNFQSRRPNTSFCFLDIRSPGLGDTAMYLCATSRSSGVWNEQFFGPGTRLTVL.

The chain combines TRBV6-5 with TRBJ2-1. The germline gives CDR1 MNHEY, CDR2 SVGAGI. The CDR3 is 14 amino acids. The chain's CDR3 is CASSLLWGDNEQFF.